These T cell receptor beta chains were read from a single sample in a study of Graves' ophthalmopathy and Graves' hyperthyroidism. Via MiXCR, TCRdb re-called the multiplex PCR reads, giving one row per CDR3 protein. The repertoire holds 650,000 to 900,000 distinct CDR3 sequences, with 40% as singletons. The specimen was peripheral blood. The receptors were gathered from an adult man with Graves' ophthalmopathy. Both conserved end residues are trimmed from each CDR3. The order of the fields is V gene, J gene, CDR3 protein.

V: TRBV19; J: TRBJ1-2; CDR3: ASSMQGGGYT
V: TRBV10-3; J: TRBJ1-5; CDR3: ASSLLRRVSNQPQH
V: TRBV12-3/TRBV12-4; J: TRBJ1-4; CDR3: ASSFGQEEKLF
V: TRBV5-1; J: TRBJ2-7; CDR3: ASSLEGRGSGEQY
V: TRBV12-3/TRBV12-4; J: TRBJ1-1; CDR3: ASSLEAEAF
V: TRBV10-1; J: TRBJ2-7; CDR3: ASNRGTGDEQY
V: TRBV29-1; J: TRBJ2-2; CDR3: SVATGELF
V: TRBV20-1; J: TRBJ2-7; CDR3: SAPGRRQGAEQY
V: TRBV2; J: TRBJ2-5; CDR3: ASSDPGLAGGQETQY
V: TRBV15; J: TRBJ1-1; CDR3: ATSRDGPDVSPEAF
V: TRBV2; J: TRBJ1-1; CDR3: ASLGQNTEAF
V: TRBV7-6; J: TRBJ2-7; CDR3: ASSQAKTGDTYEQY
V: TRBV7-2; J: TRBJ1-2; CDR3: ASSFRTGSYT
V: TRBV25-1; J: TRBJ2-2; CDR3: AGSASPGTRSTGELF
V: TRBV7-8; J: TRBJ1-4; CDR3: ASSPRRGWGNEKLF
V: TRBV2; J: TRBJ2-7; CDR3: ASSDLGGSRKYEQY
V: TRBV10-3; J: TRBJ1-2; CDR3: ASSAIPKWYGYT
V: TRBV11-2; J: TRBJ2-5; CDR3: ASSLVLAGGTTGTQY
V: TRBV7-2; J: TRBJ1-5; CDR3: ASSHRGFGQPQH
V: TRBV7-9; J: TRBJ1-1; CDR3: ASSEAGGPDTEAF
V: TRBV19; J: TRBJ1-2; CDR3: ASRRQGLGYT
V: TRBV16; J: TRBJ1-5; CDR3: ASSFTLILGNQPQH
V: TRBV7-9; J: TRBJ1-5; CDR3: ASSLDSGGTRQPQH
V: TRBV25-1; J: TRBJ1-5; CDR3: ASSLPGMSNQPQH
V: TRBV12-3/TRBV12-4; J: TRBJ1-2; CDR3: ASSLLLDYGYT
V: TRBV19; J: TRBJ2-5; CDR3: ASSIATGVGETQY
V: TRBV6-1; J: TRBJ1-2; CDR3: ASSLPRYGYT
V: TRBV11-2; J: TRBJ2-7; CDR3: ASSLDEGTEQY
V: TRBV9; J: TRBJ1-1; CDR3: ASSLRVYTEAF
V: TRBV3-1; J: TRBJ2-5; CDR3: ASSQGPETQY
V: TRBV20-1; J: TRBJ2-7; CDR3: SASSAFQEQY
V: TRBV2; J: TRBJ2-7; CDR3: AGRGSGPRVGEQY
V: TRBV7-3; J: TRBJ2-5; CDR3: ASSLMGLAKTQY
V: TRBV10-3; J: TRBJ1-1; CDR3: AISVGGATTEAF
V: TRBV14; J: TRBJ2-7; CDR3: ASSHWDRTYEQY
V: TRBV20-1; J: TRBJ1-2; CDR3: SARAGRDYGYT
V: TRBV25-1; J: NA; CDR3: ASSPRTGTQY
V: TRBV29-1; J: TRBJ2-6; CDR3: SSPGHSGANVLT